These 32 T cell receptor beta chains came from one sample sequenced in a study of regulatory T cells in long-lasting Graves disease. iRepertoire HTBI primers and Arm-PCR of CDR3 regions built TCR beta libraries. TCRdb reprocessed the multiplex PCR reads with MiXCR, giving one entry per CDR3 protein. This table holds about 530,000 distinct CDR3 sequences, 16% found once. The time point is: newly diagnosed GD, antithyroid drugs for less than 3 months. The authors made the TCR library using RNA they extracted from PBMCs. These data were also filed under a second study, of T cells in Graves' hyperthyroidism and ophthalmopathy.

Material: peripheral blood mononuclear cells (PBMCs), obtained at new diagnosis, from a patient treated with antithyroid drugs. The receptors shown here come from a woman aged 35-65 years with Graves disease.

This clonotype has at least ten counts. V and J are TRBV5-5 and TRBJ2-5, with D maybe TRBD1 (5 bases). Germline V gene data show CDR1 as SGHKS and CDR2 as YYEKEE (reference sequence). The CDR3 extends over 14 amino acids. V was trimmed by 4 bases and J by 4 bases, leaving 14 bases between them. The CDR3 is CASSPDSLRETQYF. The CDR3 DNA reads TGTGCCAGCAGCCCAGACAGTCTCAGAGAGACCCAGTACTTC.

This clonotype was detected ten times or more. The chain uses TRBV6-1 and TRBJ2-4; D remains ambiguous. The CDR3 has 15 residues. CDR1 MNHNS and CDR2 SASEGT come from the germline V gene. V was cut by 6 bases and J by 0 bases, with 12 bases left in between. DNA for the CDR3: TGTGCCAGCAGATCGGACCAGATAGCCAAAAACATTCAGTACTTC. It codes for CASRSDQIAKNIQYF.

The chain couples TRBV5-1 to TRBJ1-1; D is possibly TRBD1 (5 bases). V shed 3 bases and J shed 1 base, with 22 bases lying between them. CDR1 SGHRS and CDR2 YFSETQ come from the germline V gene. This CDR3 region has 18 residues. The chain's CDR3 is CASSWGGAGVFKNTEAFF. CDR3 in DNA: TGCGCCAGCAGCTGGGGCGGGGCGGGGGTGTTTAAGAACACTGAAGCTTTCTTT. The entire variable domain, with the rest obtained from reference TRBV5-1 and TRBJ1-1, is as follows: KAGVTQTPRYLIKTRGQQVTLSCSPISGHRSVSWYQQTPGQGLQFLFEYFSETQRNKGNFPGRFSGRQFSNSRSEMNVSTLELGDSALYLCASSWGGAGVFKNTEAFFGQGTRLTVV.

This clonotype was counted many times. The chain employs TRBV5-6 and TRBJ2-7; D gene uncertain. The CDR3 loop spans 13 amino acids. CDR1 is SGHDT and CDR2 is YYEEEE in the germline V gene. The V gene lost 0 bases and the J gene lost 2 bases, with 6 bases spanning the gap. CDR3: CASSLGPPYEQYF. As DNA, the CDR3 is TGTGCCAGCAGCTTGGGACCCCCCTACGAGCAGTACTTC.

This clonotype was detected only a few times. The V call is TRBV7-9, the J call TRBJ1-4; the D is unclear. Between the trimmed V and J ends, which lost 1 base and 8 bases, there was a span of 11 bases. The CDR3 loop spans 14 amino acids. In germline, CDR1 is SEHNR, CDR2 FQNEAQ (reference sequence). This CDR3 is CASSLDWIYEKLFF. DNA of the CDR3: TGTGCCAGCAGCTTAGACTGGATTTACGAAAAACTGTTTTTT.

The V gene is TRBV6-2 or TRBV6-3, the J gene TRBJ2-3; 7 nucleotides agree with TRBD2. The J call may be in error: the DNA end matches TRBJ2-1 better. The CDR3 contains 15 residues. From germline, CDR1 is MNHEY and CDR2 SVGEGT. CDR3 nucleotides: TGTGCCAGCAGTGAAGCGGGACCCGTTTTCTTTGAGCAGTTCTTC. Residues: CASSEAGPVFFEQFF.

This chain joins TRBV7-2 and TRBJ1-3; D is undetermined. Trimming took 8 bases from V and 6 from J, leaving 5 bases between them. From germline, CDR1 is SGHTA and CDR2 FQGNSA. The CDR3 length is 10 residues. In DNA form, the CDR3 reads TGTGCCAGCGCACTAAACACCATATATTTT. This encodes CASALNTIYF.

The sample holds a few counts of this clonotype. Here the CDR3 DNA reads TGTGCCAGCAGCGAGGGGGCCTACAATGAGCAGTTCTTC. The encoded protein is CASSEGAYNEQFF. The chain joins TRBV28 to TRBJ2-1; D is perhaps TRBD1 (6 bases). Germline V gives CDR1 MDHEN, CDR2 SYDVKM. V was clipped by 6 bases and J by 2 bases, with 8 bases between them. The CDR3 is made up of 13 amino acids.

In its sample, this clonotype was seen many times. The junction departs from germline at one end; a sequencing error may be responsible. The chain joins TRBV20-1 to TRBJ1-1, with 7 positions matching TRBD1. This CDR3 comprises 13 residues. Germline V lookup: CDR1 DFQATT, CDR2 SNEGSKA (reference sequence). For the CDR3, the DNA is TGCAGTGCTAGAGGTACGGGAATAGACAGGGCCCAGTTT. Its translation: CSARGTGIDRAQF.

This clonotype has at least ten counts. V is TRBV6-5 and J is TRBJ2-5; 8 positions agree with TRBD1. Germline V gives CDR1 MNHEY, CDR2 SVGAGI. The CDR3 is made up of 16 amino acids. V lost 2 bases to trimming and J lost 2 bases; unmatched junction nucleotides: 7. The CDR3 loop is CASSYSRTGMQETQYF. The CDR3 DNA sequence: TGTGCCAGCAGTTACAGCCGGACAGGGATGCAAGAGACCCAGTACTTC.

Concerning this clonotype: A much larger clone lies one base from this, so it may be a read error. The CDR3 nucleotides are TGTGCCATCAGTGAGAGGGCAGGCATAGAAGGCTACGCCTTC. This sequence encodes CAISERAGIEGYAF. J is TRBJ1-2 and V is TRBV6-1; D is undetermined. The V gene's germline CDR1 is MNHNS and CDR2 SASEGT. The CDR3 spans 14 residues.

This clonotype has only a few counts. This chain uses TRBV10-3 with TRBJ2-5; maybe TRBD1 (6 bases). Deletions cut 4 bases from V and 2 bases from J, with 11 bases between. This CDR3 is built from 14 residues. Per the germline V gene, CDR1 is ENHRY and CDR2 is SYGVKD. This chain's CDR3 is CAISAQGQQETQYF. In DNA form, the CDR3 reads TGTGCCATCAGTGCACAGGGTCAGCAAGAGACCCAGTACTTC.

This rearrangement joins TRBV10-3 to TRBJ2-7; D call uncertain. CDR1 and CDR2 from the germline V gene are ENHRY and SYGVKD. Deletions cut 2 bases from V and 5 bases from J, with 7 bases between. This CDR3 has 12 amino acids. CDR3 in amino acids: CAISERFNEQYF. In nucleotides, the CDR3 is TGTGCCATCAGTGAGCGTTTCAACGAGCAGTACTTC.

As for this clonotype: This could be a read error, since a much larger clone is one nucleotide away. The gene calls are TRBV30 and TRBJ1-3, with TRBD1 matching over 8 bases. From germline, CDR1 is GTSNPN and CDR2 SVGIG (reference sequence). The CDR3 totals 14 residues. J was trimmed by 5 bases and V by 3 bases; bases with no gene match: 6. The CDR3 reads CAWSRTGPRNTIYF. CDR3 nucleotide sequence: TGTGCCTGGAGCAGGACAGGGCCCAGAAACACCATATATTTT. The full variable domain, its missing parts supplied by reference TRBV30 and TRBJ1-3, is SQTIHQWPATLVQPVGSPLSLECTVEGTSNPNLYWYRQAAGRGLQLLFYSVGIGQISSEVPQNLSASRPQDRQFILSSKKLLLSDSGFYLCAWSRTGPRNTIYFGEGSWLTVV.

The chain carries TRBV29-1 and TRBJ2-3; TRBD2 is a possible D gene (6 bases). The CDR3 spans 13 residues. V lost 1 base to trimming and J lost 3 bases, with 8 bases between them. Germline CDR1 is SQVTM and CDR2 is ANQGSEA. The CDR3 spells CSVEAGETDTQYF. Here the CDR3 DNA reads TGCAGCGTTGAAGCGGGGGAGACAGATACGCAGTATTTT.

In nucleotides, the CDR3 is TGTGCCAGTAGTATATATCGGACAGCCACAACAACTAATGAAAAACTGTTTTTT. Amino acids: CASSIYRTATTTNEKLFF. The chain carries TRBV19 and TRBJ1-4; TRBD1 might be the D (6 bases). Deletions cut 2 bases from V and 0 bases from J, with 16 bases between. Germline V gene sequence: CDR1 LNHDA, CDR2 SQIVND (reference sequence). The CDR3 consists of 18 residues.

The V call is TRBV5-1, the J call TRBJ2-5; D is perhaps TRBD1 or TRBD2 (6 bases each). Germline CDR1 and CDR2: SGHRS and YFSETQ. CDR3 length: 15 residues. Trimming took 3 bases from V and 5 from J, leaving 17 bases between them. As DNA, the CDR3 is TGCGCCAGCAGCTCCGGGGGCGCCGGGATGGAGACCCAGTACTTC. Translation: CASSSGGAGMETQYF.

The chain's CDR3 is CASRPVFRGYEQFF. In DNA form, the CDR3 reads TGCGCCAGCAGGCCCGTTTTTAGAGGGTATGAGCAGTTCTTC. The chain recombines TRBV4-1 with TRBJ2-1; TRBD2 is a possible D gene (5 bases). Per germline, CDR1 MGHRA and CDR2 YSYEKL. The V end was cut by 6 bases, the J end by 8 bases, with 17 bases between. This CDR3 has 14 amino acids.

The chain has TRBV20-1 and TRBJ2-1, with TRBD2 identical over 10 bases. Germline lookup yields CDR1 DFQATT and CDR2 SNEGSKA (reference sequence). J lost 9 bases, V lost 6 bases, and 14 bases had no gene match. The CDR3 totals 15 residues. The CDR3 region is CSASKASGGAGEQFF. CDR3 in DNA: TGCAGTGCCTCCAAGGCAAGCGGGGGGGCAGGTGAGCAGTTCTTC.

This clonotype was counted between two and nine times. The CDR3 sequence: CASSPAANTGELFF. CDR3 sequence (DNA): TGCGCCAGCAGCCCGGCAGCGAACACCGGGGAGCTGTTTTTT. This sequence joins TRBV5-1 and TRBJ2-2; D uncertain. Germline-derived CDR1 and CDR2 are SGHRS and YFSETQ. CDR3 length: 14 residues. V shed 4 bases and J shed 0 bases, with 7 bases lying between them.

This clonotype was recorded many times. The genes are TRBV11-2 and TRBJ2-7, with 9 bases aligning to TRBD1. After removal of 3 bases from V and 2 bases from J, the junction contained 5 bases not matched to a gene. The germline V gene encodes CDR1 SGHAT and CDR2 FQNNGV. This CDR3 region has 15 residues. The CDR3 here is CASSFPGQGPYEQYF. The CDR3 DNA is TGTGCCAGCAGCTTCCCGGGACAGGGACCCTACGAGCAGTACTTC.

This sequence joins TRBV5-4 and TRBJ2-7; the match to TRBD1 covers 8 bases. Per germline, CDR1 SGHNT and CDR2 YYREEE (reference sequence). The CDR3 is 13 amino acids. V dropped 4 bases and J dropped 7; count of bases not matched to a gene: 7. CDR3 in amino acids: CASSVDRAREQYF. As DNA, the CDR3 is TGTGCCAGCAGCGTGGACAGGGCTAGGGAGCAGTACTTC.

This clonotype was recorded many times. V is TRBV6-1 and J is TRBJ1-2; D gene uncertain. Germline values: CDR1 MNHNS, CDR2 SASEGT. The CDR3 totals 13 residues. The ends were cut back, 1 base at V and 4 bases at J, with 7 bases in the middle. Written as DNA, the CDR3 is TGTGCCAGCAGTGAAGGTCCGGCCTATGGCTACACCTTC. This translates into CASSEGPAYGYTF.

This clonotype was observed a handful of times. The chain is built from TRBV12-3 or TRBV12-4 and TRBJ1-6; 9 bases agree with TRBD1. The J segment lost 6 bases and the V segment lost 6 bases, leaving 3 bases of the junction unmatched. There are 14 residues in the CDR3. CDR3 nucleotides: TGTGCCAGCAGGATGGACAGGGGTAATTCACCCCTCCACTTT. This translates into CASRMDRGNSPLHF.

This clonotype appeared many times. The genes are TRBV7-2 and TRBJ2-3; no definite D call. The length of the CDR3 is 14 residues. CDR1 is SGHTA, CDR2 FQGNSA, per germline. The ends were cut back, 6 bases at V and 1 base at J, with 11 bases in the middle. CDR3 sequence: CASSTPRGTDTQYF. The CDR3 nucleotides are TGTGCCAGCAGTACACCAAGAGGCACAGATACGCAGTATTTT.

The sample holds many counts of this clonotype. This chain connects TRBV20-1 to TRBJ1-1, with TRBD1 matching 7 bases. V lost 1 base, J lost 6 bases, and 5 bases stayed unmatched. The CDR3 totals 13 residues. Germline CDR1 is DFQATT and CDR2 is SNEGSKA (reference sequence). CDR3 sequence (DNA): TGCAGTGCTAGAGTGCAGGGGGTGGCTGAAGCTTTCTTT. Amino acids: CSARVQGVAEAFF.

At least ten counts were recorded for this clonotype. This chain joins TRBV20-1 and TRBJ1-5, with D hard to call. The CDR3 is 16 amino acids. Per the germline V gene, CDR1 is DFQATT and CDR2 is SNEGSKA (reference sequence). V was pared by 4 bases and J by 0 bases, with 16 bases between. The CDR3 is CSAKRLSDHSNQPQHF. CDR3 in DNA: TGCAGTGCTAAGCGTCTTTCAGATCATAGCAATCAGCCCCAGCATTTT.

This clonotype was observed many times. The chain employs TRBV4-1 and TRBJ2-7, with 8 nucleotides matching TRBD1. Germline V gene sequence: CDR1 MGHRA, CDR2 YSYEKL. The CDR3 loop spans 15 amino acids. J was trimmed by 2 bases and V by 3 bases; bases with no gene match: 6. The CDR3 nucleotides read TGCGCCAGCAGCCAGCAGACAGGGGAAACCTACGAGCAGTACTTC. Protein: CASSQQTGETYEQYF.

This clonotype has at least ten counts. The genes are TRBV7-8 and TRBJ1-2; 9 positions agree with TRBD1. CDR1 is SGHVS and CDR2 is FQNEAQ in the germline V gene. V lost 5 bases, J lost 2 bases, and 6 bases stayed unmatched. This CDR3 region has 15 residues. DNA for the CDR3: TGTGCCAGCAGCCCCCGGGACAGGGAAAACTATGGCTACACCTTC. The encoded protein is CASSPRDRENYGYTF. Full variable domain (outside the CDR3, taken from reference TRBV7-8 and TRBJ1-2): GAGVSQSPRYKVAKRGQDVALRCDPISGHVSLFWYQQALGQGPEFLTYFQNEAQLDKSGLPSDRFFAERPEGSVSTLKIQRTQQEDSAVYLCASSPRDRENYGYTFGSGTRLTVV.

This clonotype was picked up a small number of times. The chain combines TRBV9 with TRBJ2-2; D not resolved. Trimming cost V 2 bases and J 0 bases, with 8 bases left between them. The CDR3 sequence is 15 residues long. From germline, CDR1 is SGDLS and CDR2 YYNGEE. The CDR3 region has the DNA TGTGCCAGCAGCGTGCCGGCTACGAACACCGGGGAGCTGTTTTTT. It yields the protein CASSVPATNTGELFF.

In its sample, this clonotype was seen many times. DNA of the CDR3: TGCAGTGCTGTCGTCCGACAGACCAACTATGGCTACACCTTC. Amino acids: CSAVVRQTNYGYTF. This sequence joins TRBV20-1 and TRBJ1-2; D is possibly TRBD1 (5 bases). The V end lost 5 bases, the J end lost 2 bases, and 15 bases lay between the germline ends. Germline lookup yields CDR1 DFQATT and CDR2 SNEGSKA (reference sequence). The CDR3 sequence is 14 residues long.

V and J are TRBV7-2 and TRBJ2-3, with 7 nucleotides matching TRBD2. This CDR3 contains 15 residues. Looked up from germline, CDR1 is SGHTA and CDR2 is FQGNSA. With V trimmed by 2 bases and J by 5 bases, 7 bases remained unmatched. For the CDR3, the DNA is TGTGCCAGCAGCTTACAAGCGGGGAATGGAGATACGCAGTATTTT. Amino acid sequence: CASSLQAGNGDTQYF. Supplemented by reference TRBV7-2 and TRBJ2-3, the full variable domain reads GAGVSQSPSNKVTEKGKDVELRCDPISGHTALYWYRQSLGQGLEFLIYFQGNSAPDKSGLPSDRFSAERTGGSVSTLTIQRTQQEDSAVYLCASSLQAGNGDTQYFGPGTRLTVL.